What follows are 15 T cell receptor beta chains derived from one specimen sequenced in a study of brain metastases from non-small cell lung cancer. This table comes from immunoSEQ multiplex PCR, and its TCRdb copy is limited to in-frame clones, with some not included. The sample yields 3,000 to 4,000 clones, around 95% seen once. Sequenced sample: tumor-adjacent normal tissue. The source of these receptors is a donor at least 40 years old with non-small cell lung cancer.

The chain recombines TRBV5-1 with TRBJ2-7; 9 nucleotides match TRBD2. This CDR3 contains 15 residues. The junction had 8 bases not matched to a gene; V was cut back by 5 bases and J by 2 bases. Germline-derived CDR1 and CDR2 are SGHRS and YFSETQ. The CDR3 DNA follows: TGCGCCAGCAGTCCTATGACTAGCGGCCCCTACGAGCAGTACTTC. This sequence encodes CASSPMTSGPYEQYF.

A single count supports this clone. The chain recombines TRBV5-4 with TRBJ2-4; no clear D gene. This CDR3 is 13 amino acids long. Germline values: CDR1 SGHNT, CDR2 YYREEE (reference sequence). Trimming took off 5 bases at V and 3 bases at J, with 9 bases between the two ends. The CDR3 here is CASSAAGKNIQYF. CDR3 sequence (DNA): TGTGCCAGCAGTGCGGCTGGCAAAAACATTCAGTACTTC.

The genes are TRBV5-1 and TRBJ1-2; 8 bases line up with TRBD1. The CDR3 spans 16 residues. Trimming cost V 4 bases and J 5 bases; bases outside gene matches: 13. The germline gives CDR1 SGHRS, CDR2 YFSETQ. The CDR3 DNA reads TGCGCCAGCAGCAACACAGGGGGTACTAACTCATATGGCTACACCTTC. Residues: CASSNTGGTNSYGYTF.

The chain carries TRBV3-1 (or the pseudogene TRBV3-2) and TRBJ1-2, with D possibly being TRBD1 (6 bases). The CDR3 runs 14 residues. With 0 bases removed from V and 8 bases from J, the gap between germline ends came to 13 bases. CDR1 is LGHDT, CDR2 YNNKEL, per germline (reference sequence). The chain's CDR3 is CASSQDGGPRGYTF. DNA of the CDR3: TGTGCCAGCAGCCAAGACGGGGGGCCTAGGGGCTACACCTTC.

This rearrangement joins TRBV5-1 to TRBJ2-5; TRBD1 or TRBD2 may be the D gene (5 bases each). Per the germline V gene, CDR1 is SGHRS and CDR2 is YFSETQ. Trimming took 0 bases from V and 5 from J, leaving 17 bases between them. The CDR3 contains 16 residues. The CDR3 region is CASSLDRGEGSETQYF. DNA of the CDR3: TGCGCCAGCAGCTTGGATCGGGGTGAGGGGTCGGAGACCCAGTACTTC.

CDR3 nucleotide sequence: TGTGCCAGCAGACCCCTAGCGGAGCAGTTCTTC. Its translation is CASRPLAEQFF. The chain joins TRBV7-9 to TRBJ2-1, with D tentatively TRBD2 (6 bases). CDR1 and CDR2 (germline): SEHNR, FQNEAQ (reference sequence). Between the trimmed V and J ends, which lost 6 bases and 10 bases, there was a span of 10 bases. This CDR3 contains 11 residues.

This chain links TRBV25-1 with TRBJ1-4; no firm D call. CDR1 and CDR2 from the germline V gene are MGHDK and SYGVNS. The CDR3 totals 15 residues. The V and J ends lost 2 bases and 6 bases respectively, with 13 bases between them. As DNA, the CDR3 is TGTGCCAGCAGTGAACCGGGAGGGCGCCATGAAAAACTGTTTTTT. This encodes CASSEPGGRHEKLFF.

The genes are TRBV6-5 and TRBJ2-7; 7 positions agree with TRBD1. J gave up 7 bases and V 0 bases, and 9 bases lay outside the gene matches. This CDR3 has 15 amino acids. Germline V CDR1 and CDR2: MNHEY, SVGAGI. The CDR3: CASSYSRQGLGEQYF. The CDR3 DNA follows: TGTGCCAGCAGTTACTCTCGACAGGGCCTTGGTGAGCAGTACTTC.

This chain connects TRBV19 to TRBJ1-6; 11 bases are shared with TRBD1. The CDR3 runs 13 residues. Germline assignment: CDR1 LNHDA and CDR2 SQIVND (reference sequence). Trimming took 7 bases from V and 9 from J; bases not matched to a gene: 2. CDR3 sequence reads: CASTGQGVSPLHF. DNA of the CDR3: TGTGCCAGTACGGGACAGGGGGTTTCACCCCTCCACTTT.

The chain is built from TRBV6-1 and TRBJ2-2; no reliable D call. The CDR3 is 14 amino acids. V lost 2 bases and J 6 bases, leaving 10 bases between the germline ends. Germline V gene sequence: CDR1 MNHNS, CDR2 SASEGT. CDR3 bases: TGTGCCAGCAGTGAACCCACGCGGCCCGGGGAGCTGTTTTTT. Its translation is CASSEPTRPGELFF.

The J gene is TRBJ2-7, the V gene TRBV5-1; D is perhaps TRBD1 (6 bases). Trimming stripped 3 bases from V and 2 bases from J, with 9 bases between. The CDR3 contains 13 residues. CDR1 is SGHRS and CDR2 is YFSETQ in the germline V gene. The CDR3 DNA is TGCGCCAGCAGCTGGGACAAGCCCTACGAGCAGTACTTC. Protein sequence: CASSWDKPYEQYF.

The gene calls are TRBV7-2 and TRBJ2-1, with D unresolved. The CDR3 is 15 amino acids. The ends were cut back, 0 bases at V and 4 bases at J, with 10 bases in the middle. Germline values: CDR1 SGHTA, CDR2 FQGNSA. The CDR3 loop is CASSLAVALYNEQFF. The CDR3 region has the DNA TGTGCCAGCAGCTTAGCGGTTGCGCTGTACAATGAGCAGTTCTTC.

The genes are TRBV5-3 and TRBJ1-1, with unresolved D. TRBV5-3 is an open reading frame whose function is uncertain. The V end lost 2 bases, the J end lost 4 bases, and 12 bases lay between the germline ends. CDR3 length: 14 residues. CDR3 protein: CARSFTWGATEAFF. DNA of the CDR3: TGTGCCAGAAGCTTCACGTGGGGAGCCACTGAAGCTTTCTTT.

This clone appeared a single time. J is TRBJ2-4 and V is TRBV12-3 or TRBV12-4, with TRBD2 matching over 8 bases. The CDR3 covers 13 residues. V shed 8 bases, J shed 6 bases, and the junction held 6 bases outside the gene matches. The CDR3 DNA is TGTGCCAGCCGTGAGACTAGCGTAAACATTCAGTACTTC. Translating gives CASRETSVNIQYF.

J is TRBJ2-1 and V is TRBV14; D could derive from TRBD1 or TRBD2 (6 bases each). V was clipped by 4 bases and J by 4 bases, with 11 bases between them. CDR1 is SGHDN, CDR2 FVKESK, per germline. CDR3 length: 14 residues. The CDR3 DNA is TGTGCCAGCAGCCGTAGGGGGGTATACAATGAGCAGTTCTTC. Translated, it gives CASSRRGVYNEQFF.